The sequence of this TCR beta chain was determined in a study of cytotoxic CD8 clonotypes in ibrutinib-treated CLL (dated by TCRdb to about 2021). About the investigation overall: The cohort included roughly 15 treatment-naive and about a dozen relapsed/refractory patients; around 18 were IGHV unmutated. Every remission and progressive disease sample was obtained while ibrutinib was still being received by the patients. Cryopreserved peripheral blood mononuclear cells were collected at three points: before therapy, at response, and at either sustained remission or disease progression. Response samples were obtained after a median of 12 months of treatment, with a range of roughly 6 to 36 months. Responses were partial in around 25 patients and complete in 2; after median 68 months follow-up, approximately 15 stayed in remission and approximately twelve progressed. Of the 70 to 100 people in the trial, approximately 24 had longitudinal samples available. On average, each sample had about 250,000 productive templates and approximately 100,000 productive rearrangements. The full study reports these points: Clonality rose at ibrutinib response, remained stable during sustained remission, and dropped back toward baseline at progression. Baseline clonality exceeded that of age-matched healthy donors and correlated strongly with circulating CD8+ T-cell counts. Sustained-remission and progressing patients did not have matched sampling times, and lymph node repertoires were not examined. Public clonotypes were rare and either contracted or stayed stable during treatment, and the rise in clonality at ibrutinib response reflected the expansion of private clonotypes.

The CDR1 and CDR2 encoded by the germline V gene (reference sequence) are GTSNPN and SVGIG. The CDR3 numbers 13 residues from cysteine through phenylalanine. Solely the CDR3 DNA is kept, with 39 bases framed from the first base. Trimming removed 4 bases from V and 5 bases from J, leaving 15 bases between the germline ends. Each clonotype received, on average, approximately 9.9x coverage in deep resolution sequencing performed on a MiSeq, where the target depth lay between 1 in 1 million and 1 in 200,000 T cells. TCR beta libraries were generated with the immunoSEQ hsTCRB Kit. As for the original processing: Data were analyzed with ImmunoSEQ Data Assistant and ImmunoSEQ Analyzer, with V, D and J genes assigned per IMGT definitions. Clonality, which ranges from 0 to 1, was calculated by subtracting the normalized Shannon entropy of productive rearrangement frequencies from one. Only overrepresented clonotypes making up at least 0.05% of the repertoire of each patient were included in the public clonotype analysis. Repertoires from some twelve age-matched healthy donors in immuneACCESS were used as clonality controls. TCRdb mirrors the immuneACCESS table, restricted to in-frame sequences. Some clones are absent from its copies; in checked studies, under half trace to an unresolved V gene, and the reason for the others is unknown. V and J calls and clone size follow that table, whereas D and trimming were derived from the DNA. The sample table contains fewer than 300,000 clones; only one count was recorded for roughly 76% of them. Clones ranked in the top ten supply about 5.7% of the sample.

A remark on this clone: There is no known antigen for this receptor. Base qualities are not recorded, but no much larger clone differs from it by a single base.

What the time point label conveys for this sample: progressive disease on ibrutinib. For TCR beta library preparation, 1.5 to 2 micrograms of genomic DNA were extracted from the cryopreserved PBMCs. High-throughput TCR beta sequencing was performed on longitudinal blood samples from CLL patients receiving ibrutinib monotherapy. The patients took part in an open-label, single-center phase 2 trial of ibrutinib monotherapy. The TCR originated in a human donor with chronic lymphocytic leukemia. The material was PBMCs, obtained at disease progression, from a patient treated with ibrutinib. The V and J genes are TRBV30 and TRBJ2-7, with the D assignment possibly TRBD1 or TRBD2, given 5 matching bases for each. The CDR3 region has the sequence CAWNAGAVDEQYF. In nucleotide form, the sequence is TGTGCCTGGAATGCCGGGGCGGTGGACGAGCAGTACTTC.